The clone carrying this T cell receptor (beta chain) was recorded a few times. The data derive from a study of control samples from healthy donors and cancer patients. Here immunoSEQ multiplex PCR was the method, and the copy in TCRdb shows in-frame clones only, minus some. Here the sample spans about 120,000 clones, roughly 93% being singletons. Germline V gene sequence: CDR1 MNHNS, CDR2 SASEGT. V lost 2 bases and J lost 6, with 20 bases in between. This CDR3 has 16 amino acids. The sample was blood. The chain couples TRBV6-1 to TRBJ2-7, with D possibly called TRBD1 or TRBD2 (5 bases each). The sequence derives from a man younger than 45 in good health. The CDR3 is CASSESGEGPYAEQYF. In DNA form, the CDR3 reads TGTGCCAGCAGTGAATCGGGTGAGGGGCCCTATGCCGAGCAGTACTTC.